The present entry profiles one T cell receptor beta chain with its context. The antigen is not known. Data came from immunoSEQ multiplex PCR; TCRdb stores just in-frame clones and leaves some out. The sample holds 110,000 to 150,000 clones, around 89% seen once. This record belongs to a study of T cell responses to AZD1222 COVID-19 vaccine. Study context: Second-dose schedules of about 4 or about 12 weeks were combined. Study-wide results and limits: In the spike-specific TCR repertoire, nearly half reportedly target unmutated variant regions. White British ancestry dominated among donors, who included more females, and clonal diversity was possibly underestimated.

The length of the CDR3 is 16 residues. V gave up 3 bases and J gave up 2 bases, with 14 bases separating them. Germline V gene sequence: CDR1 SEHNR, CDR2 FQNEAQ (reference sequence). Material: peripheral blood, obtained on day 0 of AZD1222 vaccination. The TCR originated in an adult in good health. The chain combines TRBV7-9 with TRBJ1-3, with D possibly being TRBD1 (5 bases). The CDR3 reads CASSFPGGVTGNTIYF. The CDR3 nucleotides are TGTGCCAGCAGCTTCCCCGGGGGAGTTACTGGAAACACCATATATTTT.